This T cell receptor beta chain appears in the sequencing data of a study of preoperative IRX-2 immunotherapy in early breast cancer. This clone was recorded only once. This CDR3 spans 13 amino acids. The germline V gene encodes CDR1 SQVTM and CDR2 ANQGSEA. The germline V and J ends were trimmed by 3 bases and 0 bases, with 9 bases remaining between them. The treatment is: preoperative locoregional IRX-2 cytokine immunotherapy. This phase Ib study tested locoregional IRX-2 cytokine immunotherapy given before surgery. Repertoires were generated with immunoSEQ multiplex PCR, while TCRdb's copy carries only in-frame clones and drops some. The sample lists around 34,000 clones, more than 90% occurring once.

The sequence came from a human donor with breast cancer. The chain employs TRBV29-1 and TRBJ2-7, with a weak D call TRBD2 (6 bases). Specimen collection occurred from a patient treated with IRX-2 immunotherapy. CDR3 residues: CSVEDYLSYEQYF. The CDR3 DNA is TGCAGCGTTGAGGACTATCTCTCCTACGAGCAGTACTTC.